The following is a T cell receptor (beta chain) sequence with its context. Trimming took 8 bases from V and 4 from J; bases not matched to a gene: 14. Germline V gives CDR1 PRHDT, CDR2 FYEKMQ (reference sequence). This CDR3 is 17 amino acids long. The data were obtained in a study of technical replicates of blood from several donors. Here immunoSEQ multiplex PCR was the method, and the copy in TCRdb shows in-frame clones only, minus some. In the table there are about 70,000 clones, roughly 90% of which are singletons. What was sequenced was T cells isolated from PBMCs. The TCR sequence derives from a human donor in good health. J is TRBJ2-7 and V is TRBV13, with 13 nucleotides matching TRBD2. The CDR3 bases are TGTGCCAGCGACCCGGGACTAGCGGGAACGTCCGGTTACGAGCAGTACTTC. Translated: CASDPGLAGTSGYEQYF.